This T cell receptor (beta chain) was found in a study of blood T cell repertoires in COVID-19. CDR1 SGHVS and CDR2 FQNEAQ come from the germline V gene. This CDR3 has 15 amino acids. Trimming stripped 2 bases from V and 6 bases from J, with 14 bases between. Produced via immunoSEQ multiplex PCR; TCRdb's table is partial and in-frame only. The sample holds under 450,000 clones; approximately 93% are singletons and the top ten take 0.8% to 0.9%. The TCR comes from a woman aged 40 to 55 who had been exposed to COVID-19. What was sequenced was PBMCs or T cells enriched from blood (not recorded which). The genes are TRBV7-8 and TRBJ1-5, with unresolved D. CDR3 residues: CASSLFASGGQPQHF. Written as DNA, the CDR3 is TGTGCCAGCAGCTTATTTGCATCCGGCGGTCAGCCCCAGCATTTT.